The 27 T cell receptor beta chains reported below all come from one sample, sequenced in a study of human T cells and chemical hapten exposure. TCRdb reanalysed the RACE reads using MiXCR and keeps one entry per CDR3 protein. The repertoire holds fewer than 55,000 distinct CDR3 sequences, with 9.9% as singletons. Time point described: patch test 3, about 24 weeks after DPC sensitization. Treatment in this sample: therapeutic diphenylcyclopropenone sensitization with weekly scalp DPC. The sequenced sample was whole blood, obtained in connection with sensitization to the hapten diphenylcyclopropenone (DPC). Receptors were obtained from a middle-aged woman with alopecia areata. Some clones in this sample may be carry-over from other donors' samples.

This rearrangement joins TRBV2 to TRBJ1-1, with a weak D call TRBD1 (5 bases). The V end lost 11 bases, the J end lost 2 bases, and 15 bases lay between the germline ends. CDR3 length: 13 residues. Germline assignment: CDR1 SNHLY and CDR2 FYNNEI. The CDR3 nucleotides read TGTGCCTGCTGTGGGGACGGAAACACTGAAGCTTTCTTT. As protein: CACCGDGNTEAFF. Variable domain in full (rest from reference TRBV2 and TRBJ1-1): EPEVTQTPSHQVTQMGQEVILRCVPISNHLYFYWYRQILGQKVEFLVSFYNNEISEKSEIFDDQFSVERPDGSNFTLKIRSTKLEDSAMYFCACCGDGNTEAFFGQGTRLTVV.

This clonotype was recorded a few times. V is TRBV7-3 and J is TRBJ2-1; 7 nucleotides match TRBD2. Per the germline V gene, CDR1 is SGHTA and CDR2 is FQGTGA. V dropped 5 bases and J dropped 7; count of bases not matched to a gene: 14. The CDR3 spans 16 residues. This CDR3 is CASSMTSGASVNEQFF. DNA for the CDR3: TGTGCCAGCAGCATGACCAGCGGGGCTTCTGTGAATGAGCAGTTCTTC.

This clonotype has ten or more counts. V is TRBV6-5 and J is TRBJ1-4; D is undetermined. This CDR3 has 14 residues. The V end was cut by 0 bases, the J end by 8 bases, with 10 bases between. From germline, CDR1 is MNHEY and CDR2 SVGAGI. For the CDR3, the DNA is TGTGCCAGCAGTTACTCTTCCCCCGGCGAAAAACTGTTTTTT. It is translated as CASSYSSPGEKLFF.

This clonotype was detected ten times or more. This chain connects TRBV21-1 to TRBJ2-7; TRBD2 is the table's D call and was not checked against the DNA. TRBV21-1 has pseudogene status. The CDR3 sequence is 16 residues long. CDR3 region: CASSKAERLASLEQYF. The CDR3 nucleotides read TGTGCCAGCAGCAAAGCGGAGAGACTAGCGTCTCTCGAGCAGTACTTC.

This chain's CDR3 is CSVEGAGEAFF. The CDR3 bases are TGCAGCGTGGAGGGGGCGGGTGAAGCTTTCTTT. V gene TRBV29-1 combines with J gene TRBJ1-1; TRBD1 matches at 7 bases. Germline CDR1 is SQVTM and CDR2 is ANQGSEA. The CDR3 is 11 amino acids. J was trimmed by 7 bases and V by 6 bases; bases with no gene match: 5.

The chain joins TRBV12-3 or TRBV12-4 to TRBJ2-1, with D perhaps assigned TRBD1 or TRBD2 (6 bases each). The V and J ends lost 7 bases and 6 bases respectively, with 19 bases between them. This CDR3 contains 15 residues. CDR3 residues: CASISRTGRFNEQFF. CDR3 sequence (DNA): TGTGCCAGCATTTCCCGCACAGGGAGGTTCAATGAGCAGTTCTTC.

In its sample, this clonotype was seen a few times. The CDR3 DNA follows: TGTGCCAGCAGCTTGGATCGGGCCGGACAGGGCCCCTCTGGGGCCAACGTCCTGACTTTC. Translation gives CASSLDRAGQGPSGANVLTF. The chain uses TRBV5-6 and TRBJ2-6, with TRBD1 matching over 8 bases. CDR1 and CDR2 (germline): SGHDT, YYEEEE. Trimming took 0 bases from V and 0 from J; bases not matched to a gene: 11. The CDR3 is 20 amino acids. Using reference TRBV5-6 and TRBJ2-6 for the parts outside the CDR3, the full variable domain is DAGVTQSPTHLIKTRGQQVTLRCSPKSGHDTVSWYQQALGQGPQFIFQYYEEEERQRGNFPDRFSGHQFPNYSSELNVNALLLGDSALYLCASSLDRAGQGPSGANVLTFGAGSRLTVL.

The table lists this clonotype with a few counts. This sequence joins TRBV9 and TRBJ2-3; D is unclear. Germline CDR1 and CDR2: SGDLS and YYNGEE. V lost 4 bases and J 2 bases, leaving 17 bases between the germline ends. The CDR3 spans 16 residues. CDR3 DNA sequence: TGTGCCAGCAGCCCTCGTCAAGGGCGATTCACAGATACGCAGTATTTT. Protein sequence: CASSPRQGRFTDTQYF.

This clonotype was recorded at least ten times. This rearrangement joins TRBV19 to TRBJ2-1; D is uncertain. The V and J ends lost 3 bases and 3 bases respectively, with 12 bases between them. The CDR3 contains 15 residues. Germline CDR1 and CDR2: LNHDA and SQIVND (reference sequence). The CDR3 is CASSIPLGIYNEQFF. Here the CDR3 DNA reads TGTGCCAGTAGTATCCCGCTCGGAATCTACAATGAGCAGTTCTTC.

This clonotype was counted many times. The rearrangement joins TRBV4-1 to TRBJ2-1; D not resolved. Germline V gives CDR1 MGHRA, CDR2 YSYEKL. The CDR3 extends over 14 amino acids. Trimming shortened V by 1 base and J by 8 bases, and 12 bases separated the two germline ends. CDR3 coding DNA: TGCGCCAGCAGCCAAGGAAATGGCCTTGATGAGCAGTTCTTC. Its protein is CASSQGNGLDEQFF.

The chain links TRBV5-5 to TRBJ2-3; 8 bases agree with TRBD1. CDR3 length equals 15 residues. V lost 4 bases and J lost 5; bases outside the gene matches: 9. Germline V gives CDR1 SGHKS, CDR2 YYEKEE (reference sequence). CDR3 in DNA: TGTGCCAGCAGCGCCGACAGGGGTACAAGAGATACGCAGTATTTT. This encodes CASSADRGTRDTQYF. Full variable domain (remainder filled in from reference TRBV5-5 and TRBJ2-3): DAGVTQSPTHLIKTRGQQVTLRCSPISGHKSVSWYQQVLGQGPQFIFQYYEKEERGRGNFPDRFSARQFPNYSSELNVNALLLGDSALYLCASSADRGTRDTQYFGPGTRLTVL.

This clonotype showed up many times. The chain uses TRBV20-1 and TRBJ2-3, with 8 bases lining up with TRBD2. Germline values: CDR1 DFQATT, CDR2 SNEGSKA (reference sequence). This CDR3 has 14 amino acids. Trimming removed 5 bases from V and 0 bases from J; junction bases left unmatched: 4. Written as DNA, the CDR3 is TGCAGTGCTCGCGGGGGGCGTAGCACAGATACGCAGTATTTT. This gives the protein CSARGGRSTDTQYF.

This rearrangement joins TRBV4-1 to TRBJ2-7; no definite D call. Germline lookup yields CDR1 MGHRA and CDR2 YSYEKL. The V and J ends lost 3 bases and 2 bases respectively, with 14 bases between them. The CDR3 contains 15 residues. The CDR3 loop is CASSHPQKGAYEQYF. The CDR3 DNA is TGCGCCAGCAGCCATCCACAAAAAGGCGCCTACGAGCAGTACTTC.

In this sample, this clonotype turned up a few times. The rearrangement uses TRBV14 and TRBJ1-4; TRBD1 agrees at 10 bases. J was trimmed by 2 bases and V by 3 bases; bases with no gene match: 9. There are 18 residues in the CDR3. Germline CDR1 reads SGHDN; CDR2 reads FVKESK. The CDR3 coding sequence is TGTGCCAGCAGCCAGAGGACAGGGGGGACGGCCACTAATGAAAAACTGTTTTTT. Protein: CASSQRTGGTATNEKLFF.

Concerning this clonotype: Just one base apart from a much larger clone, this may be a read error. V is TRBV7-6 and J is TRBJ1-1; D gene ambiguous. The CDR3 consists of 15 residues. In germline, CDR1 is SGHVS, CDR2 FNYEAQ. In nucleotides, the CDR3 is TGTGACAGCAGCCACGCCTCCGGGCAAACCGAAGGAGCTTTCTTT. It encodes CDSSHASGQTEGAFF.

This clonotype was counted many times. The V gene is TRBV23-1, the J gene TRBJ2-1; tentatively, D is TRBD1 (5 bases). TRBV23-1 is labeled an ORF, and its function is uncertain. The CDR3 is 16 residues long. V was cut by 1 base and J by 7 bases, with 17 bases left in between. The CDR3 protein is CASSQYLRVRENEQFF. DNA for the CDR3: TGCGCCAGCAGTCAATACCTCAGGGTCAGAGAGAATGAGCAGTTCTTC.

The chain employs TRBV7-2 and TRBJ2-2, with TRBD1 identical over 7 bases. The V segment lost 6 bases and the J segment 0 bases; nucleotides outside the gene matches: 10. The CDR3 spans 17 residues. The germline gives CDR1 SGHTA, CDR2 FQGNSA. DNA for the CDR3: TGTGCCAGCAGACAAAAAACCGGGACAGCGAACACCGGGGAGCTGTTTTTT. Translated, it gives CASRQKTGTANTGELFF.

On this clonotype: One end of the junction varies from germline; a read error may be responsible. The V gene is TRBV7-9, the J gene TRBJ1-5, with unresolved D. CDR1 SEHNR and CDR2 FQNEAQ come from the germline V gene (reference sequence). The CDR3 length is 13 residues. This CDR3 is CASSFSATQPRHF. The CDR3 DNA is TGTGCCAGCAGCTTCAGTGCCACTCAGCCCCGGCATTTT.

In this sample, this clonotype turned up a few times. CDR3 residues: CASTRSMNTEAFF. Written as DNA, the CDR3 is TGTGCCAGCACCCGGAGCATGAACACTGAAGCTTTCTTT. The rearrangement links TRBV2 to TRBJ1-1; D call uncertain. The V end was cut by 7 bases, the J end by 0 bases, with 9 bases between. CDR3 length: 13 amino acids. Germline CDR1 reads SNHLY; CDR2 reads FYNNEI.

CDR3 amino acids: CASSKGQPTDTQYF. CDR3 bases: TGTGCCAGCAGTAAAGGACAGCCTACAGATACGCAGTATTTT. This chain links TRBV12-3 or TRBV12-4 with TRBJ2-3; TRBD1 might be the D (6 bases). Trimming removed 5 bases from V and 3 bases from J, with 12 bases in between. The CDR3 consists of 14 residues.

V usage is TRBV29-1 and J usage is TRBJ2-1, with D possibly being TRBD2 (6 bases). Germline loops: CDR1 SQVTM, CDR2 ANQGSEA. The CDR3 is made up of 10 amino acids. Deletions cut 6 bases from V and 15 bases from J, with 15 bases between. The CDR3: CSVRSGRGFF. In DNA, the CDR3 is TGCAGCGTCCGCTCGGGGCGGGGGTTCTTC.

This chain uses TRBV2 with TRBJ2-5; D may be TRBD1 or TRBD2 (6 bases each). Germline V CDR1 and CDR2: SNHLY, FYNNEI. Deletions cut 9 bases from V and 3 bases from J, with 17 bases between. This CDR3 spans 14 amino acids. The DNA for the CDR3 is TGTGCCAGTCACCTTTGGGGGGCAGAAGAGACCCAGTACTTC. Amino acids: CASHLWGAEETQYF.

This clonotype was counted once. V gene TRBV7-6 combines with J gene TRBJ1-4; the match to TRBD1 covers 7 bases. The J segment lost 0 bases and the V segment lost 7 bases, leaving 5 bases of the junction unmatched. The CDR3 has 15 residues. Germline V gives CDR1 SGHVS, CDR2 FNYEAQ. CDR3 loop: CASTLGTATNEKLFF. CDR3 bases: TGTGCCAGCACCTTGGGGACAGCAACTAATGAAAAACTGTTTTTT.

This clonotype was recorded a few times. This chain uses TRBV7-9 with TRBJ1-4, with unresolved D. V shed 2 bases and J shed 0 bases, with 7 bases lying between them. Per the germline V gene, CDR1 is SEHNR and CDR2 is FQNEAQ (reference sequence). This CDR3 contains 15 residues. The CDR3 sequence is CASSLRVATNEKLFF. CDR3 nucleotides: TGTGCCAGCAGCTTAAGAGTTGCAACTAATGAAAAACTGTTTTTT. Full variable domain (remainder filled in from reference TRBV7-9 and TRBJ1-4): DTGVSQNPRHKITKRGQNVTFRCDPISEHNRLYWYRQTLGQGPEFLTYFQNEAQLEKSRLLSDRFSAERPKGSFSTLEIQRTEQGDSAMYLCASSLRVATNEKLFFGSGTQLSVL.

This chain's CDR3 is CSARRGGAEETQYF. The DNA for the CDR3 is TGCAGTGCTAGGCGCGGGGGGGCGGAAGAGACCCAGTACTTC. The rearrangement joins TRBV20-1 to TRBJ2-5; 9 bases are shared with TRBD2. This CDR3 has 14 residues. Germline CDR1 is DFQATT and CDR2 is SNEGSKA (reference sequence). Unmatched junction bases numbered 5, after V lost 3 bases and J lost 3 bases.

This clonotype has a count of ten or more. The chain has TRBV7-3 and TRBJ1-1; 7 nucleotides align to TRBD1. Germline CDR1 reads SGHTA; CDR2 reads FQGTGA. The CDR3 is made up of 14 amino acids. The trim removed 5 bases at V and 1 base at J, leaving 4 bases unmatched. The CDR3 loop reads CASSLGQPNTEAFF. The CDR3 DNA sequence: TGTGCCAGCAGCCTGGGACAGCCGAACACTGAAGCTTTCTTT.

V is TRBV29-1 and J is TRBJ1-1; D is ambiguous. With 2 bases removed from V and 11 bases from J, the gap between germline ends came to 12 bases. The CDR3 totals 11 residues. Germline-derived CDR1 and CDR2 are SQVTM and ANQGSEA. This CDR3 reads CSVERGDAAFF. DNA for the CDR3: TGCAGCGTTGAACGAGGTGACGCGGCTTTCTTT.